Listed below are T cell receptor beta chains from one sample, sequenced in a study of blood T cell repertoires in COVID-19. The method was immunoSEQ multiplex PCR; TCRdb's version includes in-frame clones alone and lacks a portion of them. This sample yields roughly 250,000 clones, of which 82% are seen a single time; around 12% belongs to the top ten. Source material: peripheral blood. These receptors originate from a woman aged 60 to 75 with active or convalescent COVID-19. Each CDR3 is given with its conserved first and last residue. The order of the fields is clone size, D gene, J gene, V gene, CDR3 protein, CDR3 DNA. A D gene is named only where the DNA matches it firmly. Only part of the rows carry a size: once, few, many, or a class if the clone is expanded.

NA NA TRBJ2-6 TRBV23-1 CASSHARAGANVLTF TGCGCCAGCAGTCATGCCAGGGCTGGGGCCAACGTCCTGACTTTC
NA NA TRBJ2-3 TRBV2 CASGGLSPNTQYF TGTGCCAGCGGAGGCTTGTCCCCAAATACGCAGTATTTT
NA TRBD1 TRBJ1-3 TRBV19 CATYSPGTANTIYF TGTGCCACCTATAGCCCCGGGACAGCCAACACCATATATTTT
NA TRBD2 TRBJ2-3 TRBV4-1 CASSQVEGLAGRADTQYF TGCGCCAGCAGCCAAGTTGAAGGACTAGCGGGCCGGGCAGATACGCAGTATTTT
NA NA TRBJ2-2 TRBV23-1 CASSQSGDMNTGELFF TGCGCCAGCAGTCAATCGGGGGACATGAACACCGGGGAGCTGTTTTTT
NA TRBD2 TRBJ2-1 TRBV3-1/TRBV3-2 CASSQERRTRLYEQFF TGTGCCAGCAGCCAAGAACGCCGGACTAGATTGTATGAGCAGTTCTTC
NA TRBD2 TRBJ2-3 TRBV6-5 CASSPGGGGSTQYF TGTGCCAGCAGCCCCGGTGGGGGGGGGAGTACGCAGTATTTT
NA TRBD2 TRBJ2-5 TRBV3-1/TRBV3-2 CASSPGGAQYF TGTGCCAGCAGCCCTGGGGGGGCCCAGTACTTC
NA NA TRBJ1-1 TRBV18 CASSPQGAENTEAFF TGTGCCAGCTCACCACAGGGAGCGGAGAACACTGAAGCTTTCTTT
NA TRBD2 TRBJ2-2 TRBV7-9 CASRPRGTNTGELFF TGTGCCAGCAGGCCGCGGGGGACGAACACCGGGGAGCTGTTTTTT
NA TRBD1 TRBJ2-7 TRBV19 CASSNPSTGGSYEQYF TGTGCCAGTAGTAACCCCTCGACAGGGGGGTCCTACGAGCAGTACTTC
NA NA TRBJ2-7 TRBV24-1 CATSDLGGTDGSYEQYF TGTGCCACCAGTGATTTGGGAGGGACGGATGGCTCCTACGAGCAGTACTTC
NA TRBD2 TRBJ2-5 TRBV6-5 CASSLAGAGTQYF TGTGCCAGCAGTTTAGCGGGCGCTGGGACCCAGTACTTC
NA NA TRBJ1-1 TRBV9 CASSPRDRPNTEAFF TGTGCCAGCAGCCCCCGCGACAGGCCTAACACTGAAGCTTTCTTT
NA NA TRBJ1-4 TRBV5-4 CASSMGGGAGEKLFF TGTGCCAGCAGCATGGGCGGAGGGGCGGGGGAAAAACTGTTTTTT
NA NA TRBJ1-1 TRBV18 CASSPLGGRNTEAFF TGTGCCAGCTCACCCCTTGGGGGCCGGAACACTGAAGCTTTCTTT
once NA TRBJ2-7 TRBV27 CASRPLVGSGEQYF TGTGCCAGCAGGCCACTCGTGGGGTCGGGGGAGCAGTACTTC
NA TRBD1 TRBJ2-3 TRBV18 CASSRDRGNTDTQYF TGTGCCAGCTCACGCGACAGGGGAAACACAGATACGCAGTATTTT
NA TRBD2 TRBJ2-5 TRBV19 CASSTPTGGLQETQYF TGTGCCAGTAGTACTCCCACGGGGGGTTTACAAGAGACCCAGTACTTC
NA TRBD1 TRBJ1-2 TRBV5-1 CASSLVLAGGDYGYTF TGCGCCAGCAGCTTGGTTCTGGCAGGGGGCGATTATGGCTACACCTTC